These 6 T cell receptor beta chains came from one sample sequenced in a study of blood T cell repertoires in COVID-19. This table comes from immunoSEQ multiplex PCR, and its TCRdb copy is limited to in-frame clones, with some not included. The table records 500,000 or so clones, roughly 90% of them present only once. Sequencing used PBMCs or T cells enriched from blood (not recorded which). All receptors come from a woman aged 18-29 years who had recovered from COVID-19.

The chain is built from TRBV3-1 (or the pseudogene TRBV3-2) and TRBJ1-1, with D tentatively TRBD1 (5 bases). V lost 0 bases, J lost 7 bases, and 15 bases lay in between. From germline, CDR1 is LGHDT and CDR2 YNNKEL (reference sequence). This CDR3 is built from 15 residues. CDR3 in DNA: TGTGCCAGCAGCCAAGACCATGACGGGGGAGGTGAAGCTTTCTTT. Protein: CASSQDHDGGGEAFF.

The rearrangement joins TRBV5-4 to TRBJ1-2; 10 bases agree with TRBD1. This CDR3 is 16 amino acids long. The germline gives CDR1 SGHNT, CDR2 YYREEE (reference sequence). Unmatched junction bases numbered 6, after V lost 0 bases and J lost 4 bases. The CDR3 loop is CASSLEDRGFSYGYTF. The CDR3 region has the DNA TGTGCCAGCAGCTTGGAGGACAGGGGGTTTTCCTATGGCTACACCTTC.

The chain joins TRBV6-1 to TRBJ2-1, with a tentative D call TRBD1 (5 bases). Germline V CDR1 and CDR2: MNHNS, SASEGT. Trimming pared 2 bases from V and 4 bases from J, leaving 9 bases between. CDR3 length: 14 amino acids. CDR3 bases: TGTGCCAGCAGTGAACCGGACATATACAATGAGCAGTTCTTC. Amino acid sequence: CASSEPDIYNEQFF.

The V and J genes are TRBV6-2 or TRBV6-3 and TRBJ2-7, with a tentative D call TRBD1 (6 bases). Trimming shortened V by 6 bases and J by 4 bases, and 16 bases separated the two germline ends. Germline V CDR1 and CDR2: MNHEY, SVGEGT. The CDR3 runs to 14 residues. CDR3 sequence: CASSFPGVSYEQYF. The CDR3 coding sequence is TGTGCCAGCAGCTTTCCAGGGGTCTCGTACGAGCAGTACTTC.

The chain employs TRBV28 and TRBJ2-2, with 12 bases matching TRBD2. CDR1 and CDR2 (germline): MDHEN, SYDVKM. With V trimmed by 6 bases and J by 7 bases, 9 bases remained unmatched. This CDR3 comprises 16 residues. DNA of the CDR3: TGTGCCAGCAGGGGCCTAGCGGGGGGGCCCGACGGGGAGCTGTTTTTT. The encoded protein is CASRGLAGGPDGELFF.

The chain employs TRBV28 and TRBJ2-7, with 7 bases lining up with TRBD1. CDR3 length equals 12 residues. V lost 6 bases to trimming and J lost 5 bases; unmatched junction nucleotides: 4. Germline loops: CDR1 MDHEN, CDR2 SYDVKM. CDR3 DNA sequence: TGTGCCAGCAGCCCAGGGGGTCACGAGCAGTACTTC. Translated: CASSPGGHEQYF.